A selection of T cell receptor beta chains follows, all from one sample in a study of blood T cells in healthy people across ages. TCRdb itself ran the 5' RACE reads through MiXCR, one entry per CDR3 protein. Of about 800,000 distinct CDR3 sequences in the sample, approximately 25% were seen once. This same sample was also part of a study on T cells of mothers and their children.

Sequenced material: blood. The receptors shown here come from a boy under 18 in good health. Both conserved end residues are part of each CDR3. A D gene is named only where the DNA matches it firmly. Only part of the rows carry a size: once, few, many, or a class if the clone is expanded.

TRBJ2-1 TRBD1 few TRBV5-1 CAGQGEQFF TGCGCCGGACAGGGTGAGCAGTTCTTC
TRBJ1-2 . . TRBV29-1 CSVVGPLWFYGYTF TGCAGCGTTGTGGGACCCCTATGGTTCTATGGCTACACCTTC
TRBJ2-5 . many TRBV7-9 CASSLAQGETQYF TGTGCCAGCAGCTTAGCCCAGGGGGAGACCCAGTACTTC
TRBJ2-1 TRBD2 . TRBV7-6 CASSLAPSGGASEQFF TGTGCCAGCAGCTTAGCGCCCAGCGGGGGGGCGTCTGAGCAGTTCTTC
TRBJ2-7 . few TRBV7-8 CASSVNAGSSSYEQYF TGTGCCAGCAGCGTAAACGCCGGGAGTAGCTCCTACGAGCAGTACTTC
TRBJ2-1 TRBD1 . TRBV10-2 CASSGRQGGLF TGCGCCAGCAGTGGCCGACAGGGTGGGCTCTTC
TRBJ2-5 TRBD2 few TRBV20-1 CSARDLGLAGDGGPEETQYF TGCAGTGCTAGAGATCTTGGACTAGCGGGAGACGGCGGTCCGGAAGAGACCCAGTACTTC
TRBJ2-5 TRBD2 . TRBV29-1 CSVDGLAGETQYF TGCAGCGTCGACGGATTAGCGGGGGAGACCCAGTACTTC
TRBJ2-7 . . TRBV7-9 CASSHGTFSSYEQYF TGCGCCAGCAGCCACGGGACTTTCAGCTCCTACGAGCAGTACTTC
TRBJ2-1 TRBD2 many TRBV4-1 CASSTPRSIGRAPSYNEQFF TGCGCCAGCAGCACACCCCGGAGTATCGGGAGGGCCCCCTCCTACAATGAGCAGTTCTTC
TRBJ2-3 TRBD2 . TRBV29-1 CSVEDRRSGRGDTQYF TGCAGCGTTGAAGATCGGCGTAGCGGGAGGGGAGATACGCAGTATTTT
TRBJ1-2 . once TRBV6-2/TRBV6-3 CASSYSQGHGYTF TGTGCCAGCAGTTACTCCCAGGGCCATGGCTACACCTTC
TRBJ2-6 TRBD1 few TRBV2 CASSEVPGTGEFLGANVLTF TGTGCCAGCAGTGAGGTACCCGGGACAGGAGAATTCCTCGGGGCCAACGTCCTGACTTTC
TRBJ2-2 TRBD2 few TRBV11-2 CASSLFRGGPFRELFF TGTGCCAGCAGCCTTTTCCGCGGGGGTCCTTTCCGGGAGCTGTTTTTT
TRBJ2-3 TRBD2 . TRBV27 CASSPNGLAGRSTDTQYF TGTGCCAGCAGTCCCAACGGACTAGCGGGCCGTAGCACAGATACGCAGTATTTT
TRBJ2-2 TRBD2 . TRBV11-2 CASSLWRSGSRAGELFF TGTGCCAGCAGCTTATGGAGAAGCGGGAGTAGGGCCGGGGAGCTGTTTTTT
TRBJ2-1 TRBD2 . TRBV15 CATSRDREGSEQFF TGTGCCACCAGCAGAGACAGGGAGGGAAGCGAGCAGTTCTTC
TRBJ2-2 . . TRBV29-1 CSVESAENTGELFF TGCAGCGTTGAATCGGCCGAGAACACCGGGGAGCTGTTTTTT
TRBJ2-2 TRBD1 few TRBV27 CASSPWTGGNTGELFF TGTGCCAGCAGCCCCTGGACAGGGGGGAACACCGGGGAGCTGTTTTTT
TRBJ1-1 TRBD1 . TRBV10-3 CAIRAGTGGLNTEAFF TGTGCCATCCGAGCCGGGACAGGGGGCCTGAACACTGAAGCTTTCTTT
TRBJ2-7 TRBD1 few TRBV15 CATRGTGDSYEQYF TGTGCCACCCGTGGGACAGGGGACTCCTACGAGCAGTACTTC
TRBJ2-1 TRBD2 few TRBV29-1 CSANPLAGVVNEQFF TGCAGCGCCAATCCCCTAGCGGGAGTCGTGAATGAGCAGTTCTTC
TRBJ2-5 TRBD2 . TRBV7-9 CASTPRTSGSGETQYF TGTGCCAGCACCCCCAGGACCAGCGGGAGCGGAGAGACCCAGTACTTC
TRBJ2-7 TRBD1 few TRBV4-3 CASSRDRGQFNEQYF TGCGCCAGCAGCCGAGATCGGGGACAGTTTAACGAGCAGTACTTC
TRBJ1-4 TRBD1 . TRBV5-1 CASSLYQGANEKLFF TGCGCCAGCAGCTTGTATCAGGGGGCAAACGAAAAACTGTTTTTT
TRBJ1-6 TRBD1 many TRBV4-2 CASSQEPQGVNSPLHF TGTGCCAGCAGCCAAGAGCCGCAGGGGGTCAATTCACCCCTCCACTTT
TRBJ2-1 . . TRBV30 CAWSVRASAANEQFF TGTGCCTGGAGTGTAAGGGCTAGCGCAGCCAATGAGCAGTTCTTC
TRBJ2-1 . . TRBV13 CASSGEPSAEPYNEQFF TGTGCCAGCAGCGGAGAACCGTCAGCGGAGCCCTACAATGAGCAGTTCTTC
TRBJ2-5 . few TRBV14 CASSYLDYGGAQETQYF TGTGCCAGCAGCTACCTAGACTATGGCGGGGCCCAAGAGACCCAGTACTTC
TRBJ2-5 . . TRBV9 CASSVRLSGKETQYF TGTGCCAGCAGCGTGAGGCTAAGCGGAAAAGAGACCCAGTACTTC
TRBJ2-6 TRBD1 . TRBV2 CASQDRVSSGANVLTF TGTGCCAGCCAGGACAGGGTATCATCTGGGGCCAACGTCCTGACTTTC
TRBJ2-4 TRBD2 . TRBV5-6 CASSFVTSGNIQYF TGTGCCAGCAGCTTTGTGACTAGCGGGAACATTCAGTACTTC
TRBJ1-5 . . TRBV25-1 CASSGSNQPQHF TGTGCCAGCAGTGGTAGCAATCAGCCCCAGCATTTT
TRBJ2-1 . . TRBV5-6 CASSLAAGNYNEQFF TGTGCCAGCAGCTTGGCGGCGGGCAACTACAATGAGCAGTTCTTC
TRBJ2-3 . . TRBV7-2 CASSFQRGTDTQYF TGTGCCAGCAGCTTCCAGCGGGGCACAGATACGCAGTATTTT
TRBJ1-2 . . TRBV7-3 CASGPKGEWDILNYGYTF TGTGCCAGCGGCCCGAAGGGGGAATGGGACATCCTTAACTATGGCTACACCTTC
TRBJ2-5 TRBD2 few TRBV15 CATSRAPSGAETQYF TGTGCCACCAGCAGAGCTCCTAGCGGGGCAGAGACCCAGTACTTC
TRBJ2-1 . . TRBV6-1 CASSETAFSYNEQSF TGTGCCAGCAGTGAAACAGCTTTCTCCTACAATGAGCAGTCCTTT
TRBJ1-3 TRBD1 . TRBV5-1 CASSAGTVARNTLYF TGCGCCAGCAGCGCGGGGACAGTGGCCAGAAACACCCTATATTTT
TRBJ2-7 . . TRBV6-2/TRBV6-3 CATGTLNGEQYF TGTGCCACCGGGACTCTCAATGGCGAGCAGTACTTC
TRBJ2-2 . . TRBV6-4 CASSPDSTGELFF TGTGCCAGCAGTCCTGACTCAACCGGGGAGCTGTTTTTT
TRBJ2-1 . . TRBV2 CASSDNRGGSNEQFF TGTGCCAGCAGTGATAATCGGGGAGGTAGCAATGAGCAGTTCTTC
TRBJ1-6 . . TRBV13 CASSSGGEGPPLHF TGTGCCAGCAGCTCCGGGGGTGAGGGGCCACCCCTCCACTTT
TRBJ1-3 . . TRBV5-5 CASSLVGPGNTIYF TGTGCCAGCAGCTTGGTCGGACCGGGAAACACCATATATTTT
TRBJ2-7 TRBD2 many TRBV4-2 CASSQEGGLAAEQYF TGTGCCAGCAGCCAAGAAGGCGGGCTAGCGGCCGAGCAGTACTTC